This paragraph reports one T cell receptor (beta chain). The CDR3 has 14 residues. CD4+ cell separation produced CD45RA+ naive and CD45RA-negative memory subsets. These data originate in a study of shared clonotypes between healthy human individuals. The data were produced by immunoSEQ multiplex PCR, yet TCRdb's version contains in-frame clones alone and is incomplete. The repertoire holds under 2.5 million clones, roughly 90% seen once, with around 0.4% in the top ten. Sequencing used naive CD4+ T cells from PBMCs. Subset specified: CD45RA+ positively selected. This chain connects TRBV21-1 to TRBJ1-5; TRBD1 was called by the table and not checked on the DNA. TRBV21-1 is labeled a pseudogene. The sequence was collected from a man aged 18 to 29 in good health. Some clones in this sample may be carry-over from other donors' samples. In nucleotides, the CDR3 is TGTGCCAGTACTACAGGGAACCCCCCTCAGCCCCAGCATTTT. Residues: CASTTGNPPQPQHF.